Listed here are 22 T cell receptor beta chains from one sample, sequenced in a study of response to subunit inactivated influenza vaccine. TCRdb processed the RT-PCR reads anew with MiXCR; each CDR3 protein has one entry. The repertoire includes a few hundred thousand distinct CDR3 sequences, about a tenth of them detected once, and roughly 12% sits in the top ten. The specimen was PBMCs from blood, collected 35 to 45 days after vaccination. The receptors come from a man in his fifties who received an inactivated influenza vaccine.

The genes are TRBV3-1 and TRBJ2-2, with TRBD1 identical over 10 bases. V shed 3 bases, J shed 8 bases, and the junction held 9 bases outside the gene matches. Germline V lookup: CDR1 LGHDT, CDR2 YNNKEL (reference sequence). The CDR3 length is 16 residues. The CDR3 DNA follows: TGTGCCAGCAGCCATACCCGGGACAGGGGACGGGGGGAGCTGTTTTTT. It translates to CASSHTRDRGRGELFF. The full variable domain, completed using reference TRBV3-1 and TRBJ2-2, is DTAVSQTPKYLVTQMGNDKSIKCEQNLGHDTMYWYKQDSKKFLKIMFSYNNKELIINETVPNRFSPKSPDKAHLNLHINSLELGDSAVYFCASSHTRDRGRGELFFGEGSRLTVL.

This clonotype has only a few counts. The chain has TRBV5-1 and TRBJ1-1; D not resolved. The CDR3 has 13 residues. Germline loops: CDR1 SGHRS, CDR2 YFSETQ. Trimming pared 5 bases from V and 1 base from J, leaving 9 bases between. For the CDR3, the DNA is TGCGCCAGCAGGGGAGAGGGGAACACTGAAGCTTTCTTT. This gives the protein CASRGEGNTEAFF.

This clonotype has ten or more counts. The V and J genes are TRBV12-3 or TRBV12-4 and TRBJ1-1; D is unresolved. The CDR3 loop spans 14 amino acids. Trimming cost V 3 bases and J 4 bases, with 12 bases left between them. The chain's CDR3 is CASSFRGASTEAFF. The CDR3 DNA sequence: TGTGCCAGCAGTTTTCGGGGAGCTTCCACTGAAGCTTTCTTT.

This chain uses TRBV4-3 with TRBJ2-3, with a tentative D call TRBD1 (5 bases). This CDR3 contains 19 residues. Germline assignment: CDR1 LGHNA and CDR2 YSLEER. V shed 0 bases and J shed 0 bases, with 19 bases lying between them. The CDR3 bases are TGCGCCAGCAGCCAAGATCAAATTCAGGGCCGGTATAGCACAGATACGCAGTATTTT. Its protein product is CASSQDQIQGRYSTDTQYF.

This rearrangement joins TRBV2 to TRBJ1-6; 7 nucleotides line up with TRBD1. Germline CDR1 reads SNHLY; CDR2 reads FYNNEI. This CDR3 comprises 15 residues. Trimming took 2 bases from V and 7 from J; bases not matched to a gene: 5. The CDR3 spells CASSESGRGNSPLHF. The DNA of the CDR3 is TGTGCCAGCAGTGAAAGTGGCAGGGGGAATTCACCCCTCCACTTT. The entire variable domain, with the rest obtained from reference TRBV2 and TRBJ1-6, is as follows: EPEVTQTPSHQVTQMGQEVILRCVPISNHLYFYWYRQILGQKVEFLVSFYNNEISEKSEIFDDQFSVERPDGSNFTLKIRSTKLEDSAMYFCASSESGRGNSPLHFGNGTRLTVT.

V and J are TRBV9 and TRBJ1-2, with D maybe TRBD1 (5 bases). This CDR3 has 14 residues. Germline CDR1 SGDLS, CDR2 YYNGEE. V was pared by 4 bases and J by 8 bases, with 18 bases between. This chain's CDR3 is CASSPLGQGGGYTF. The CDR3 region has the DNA TGTGCCAGCAGCCCGCTGGGGCAGGGAGGAGGCTACACCTTC. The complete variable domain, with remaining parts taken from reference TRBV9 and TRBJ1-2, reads DSGVTQTPKHLITATGQRVTLRCSPRSGDLSVYWYQQSLDQGLQFLIQYYNGEERAKGNILERFSAQQFPDLHSELNLSSLELGDSALYFCASSPLGQGGGYTFGSGTRLTVV.

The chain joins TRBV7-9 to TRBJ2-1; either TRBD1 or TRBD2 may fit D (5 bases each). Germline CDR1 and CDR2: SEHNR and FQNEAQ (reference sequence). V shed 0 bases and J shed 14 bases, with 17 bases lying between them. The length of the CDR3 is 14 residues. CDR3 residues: CASSLAQYRDEEFF. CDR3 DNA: TGTGCCAGCAGCTTAGCGCAATATCGGGACGAAGAGTTCTTC.

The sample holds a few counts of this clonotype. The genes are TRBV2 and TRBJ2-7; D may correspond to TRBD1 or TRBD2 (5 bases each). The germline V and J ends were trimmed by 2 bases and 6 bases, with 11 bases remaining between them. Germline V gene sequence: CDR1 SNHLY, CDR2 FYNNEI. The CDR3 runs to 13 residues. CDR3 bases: TGTGCCAGCAGTGAATTAGCCGGGACCGAGCAGTACTTC. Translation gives CASSELAGTEQYF.

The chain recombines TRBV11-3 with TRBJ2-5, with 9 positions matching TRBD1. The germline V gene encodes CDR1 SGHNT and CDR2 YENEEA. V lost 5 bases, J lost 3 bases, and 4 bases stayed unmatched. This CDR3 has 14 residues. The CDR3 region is CASSRTGEEETQYF. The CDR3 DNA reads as TGTGCCAGCAGCCGGACAGGGGAGGAAGAGACCCAGTACTTC.

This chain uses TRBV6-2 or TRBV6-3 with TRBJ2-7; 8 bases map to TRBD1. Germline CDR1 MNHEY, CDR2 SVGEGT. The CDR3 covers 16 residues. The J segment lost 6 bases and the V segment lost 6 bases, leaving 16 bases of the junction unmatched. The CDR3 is CASSMDRALSRLEQYF. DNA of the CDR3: TGTGCCAGCAGCATGGACAGGGCTCTTTCGCGCCTCGAGCAGTACTTC.

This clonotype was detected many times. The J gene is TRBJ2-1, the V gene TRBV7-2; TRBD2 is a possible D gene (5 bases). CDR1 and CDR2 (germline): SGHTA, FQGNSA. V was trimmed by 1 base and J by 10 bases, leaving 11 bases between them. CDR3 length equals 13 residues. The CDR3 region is CASSLVSAMEQFF. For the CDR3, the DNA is TGTGCCAGCAGCTTAGTTAGCGCTATGGAGCAGTTCTTC.

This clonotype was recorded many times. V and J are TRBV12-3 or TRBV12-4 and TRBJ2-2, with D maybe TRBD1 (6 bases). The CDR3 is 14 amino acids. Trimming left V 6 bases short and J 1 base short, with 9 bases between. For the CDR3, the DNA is TGTGCCAGCAGCTTGGACAGGAACACCGGGGAGCTGTTTTTT. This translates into CASSLDRNTGELFF.

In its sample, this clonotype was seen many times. Written as DNA, the CDR3 is TGCAGCGTTGTTAGCAGCACCTACGAGCAGTACTTC. Residues: CSVVSSTYEQYF. The chain combines TRBV29-1 with TRBJ2-7, with no clear D. This CDR3 spans 12 amino acids. Trimming removed 4 bases at V and 2 bases at J, with 9 bases between. Per the germline V gene, CDR1 is SQVTM and CDR2 is ANQGSEA.

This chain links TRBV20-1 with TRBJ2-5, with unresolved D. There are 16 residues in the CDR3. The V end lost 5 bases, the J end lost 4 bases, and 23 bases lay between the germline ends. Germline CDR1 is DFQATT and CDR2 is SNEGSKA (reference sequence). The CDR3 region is CSASPTDSPRRETQYF. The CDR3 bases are TGCAGTGCTTCACCCACCGACTCCCCGAGGCGAGAGACCCAGTACTTC.

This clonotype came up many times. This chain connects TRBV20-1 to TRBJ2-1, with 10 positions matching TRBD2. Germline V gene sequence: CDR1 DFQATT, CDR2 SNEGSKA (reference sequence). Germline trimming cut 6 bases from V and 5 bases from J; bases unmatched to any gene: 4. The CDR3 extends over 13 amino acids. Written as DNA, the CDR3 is TGCAGTGCAGCCGGGACTAGCGACAATGAGCAGTTCTTC. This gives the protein CSAAGTSDNEQFF.

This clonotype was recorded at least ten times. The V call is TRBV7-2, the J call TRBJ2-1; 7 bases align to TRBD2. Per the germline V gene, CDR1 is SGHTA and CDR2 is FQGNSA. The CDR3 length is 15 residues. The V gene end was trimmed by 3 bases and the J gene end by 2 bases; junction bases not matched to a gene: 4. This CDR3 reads CASSFGGSAYNEQFF. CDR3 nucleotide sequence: TGTGCCAGCAGCTTTGGCGGGAGCGCCTACAATGAGCAGTTCTTC.

DNA of the CDR3: TGTGCCAGCAGCTTAGAGGCAGATTGGGAGACCCAGTACTTC. Protein: CASSLEADWETQYF. This sequence joins TRBV11-2 and TRBJ2-5, with no clear D. Germline V gene data show CDR1 as SGHAT and CDR2 as FQNNGV. V gave up 0 bases and J gave up 5 bases, with 10 bases separating them. The CDR3 is made up of 14 amino acids.

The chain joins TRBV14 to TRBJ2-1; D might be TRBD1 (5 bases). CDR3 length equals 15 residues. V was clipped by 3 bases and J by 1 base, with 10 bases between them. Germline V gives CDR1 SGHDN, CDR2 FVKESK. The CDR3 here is CASSQLRTSYNEQFF. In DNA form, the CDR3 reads TGTGCCAGCAGCCAGTTACGGACATCCTACAATGAGCAGTTCTTC.

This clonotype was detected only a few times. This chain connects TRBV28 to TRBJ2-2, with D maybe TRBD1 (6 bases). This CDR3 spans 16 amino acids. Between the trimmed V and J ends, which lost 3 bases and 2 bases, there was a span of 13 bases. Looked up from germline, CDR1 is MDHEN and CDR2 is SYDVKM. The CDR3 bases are TGTGCCAGCAGTTTTCACACAGGGAAAAACACCGGGGAGCTGTTTTTT. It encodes CASSFHTGKNTGELFF.

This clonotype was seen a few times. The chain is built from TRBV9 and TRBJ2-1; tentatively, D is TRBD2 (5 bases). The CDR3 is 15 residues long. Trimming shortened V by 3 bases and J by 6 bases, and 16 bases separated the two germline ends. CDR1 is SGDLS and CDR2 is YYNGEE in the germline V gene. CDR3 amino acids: CASSASGLEANEQFF. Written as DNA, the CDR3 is TGTGCCAGCAGCGCCAGCGGTTTGGAAGCCAATGAGCAGTTCTTC.

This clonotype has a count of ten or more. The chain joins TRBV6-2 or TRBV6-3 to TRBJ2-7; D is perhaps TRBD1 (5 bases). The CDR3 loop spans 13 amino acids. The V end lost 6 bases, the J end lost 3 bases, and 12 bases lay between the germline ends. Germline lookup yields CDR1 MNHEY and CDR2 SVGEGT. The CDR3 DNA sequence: TGTGCCAGCAGCCGGACGGACATCTACGAGCAGTACTTC. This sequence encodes CASSRTDIYEQYF.

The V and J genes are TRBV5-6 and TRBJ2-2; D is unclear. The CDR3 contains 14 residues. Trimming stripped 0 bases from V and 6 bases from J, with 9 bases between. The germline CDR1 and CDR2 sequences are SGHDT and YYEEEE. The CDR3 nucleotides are TGTGCCAGCAGCTTGGGTTGGGTCTCCGGGGAGCTGTTTTTT. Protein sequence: CASSLGWVSGELFF. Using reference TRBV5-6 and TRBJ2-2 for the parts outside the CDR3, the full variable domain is DAGVTQSPTHLIKTRGQQVTLRCSPKSGHDTVSWYQQALGQGPQFIFQYYEEEERQRGNFPDRFSGHQFPNYSSELNVNALLLGDSALYLCASSLGWVSGELFFGEGSRLTVL.